These T cell receptor beta chains were read from a single sample in a study of T cells in Graves' hyperthyroidism and ophthalmopathy. One entry per CDR3 protein, called by TCRdb with MiXCR from the multiplex PCR reads. The sample shows 650,000 to 800,000 distinct CDR3 sequences, just under 45% of them seen only once. Sequenced: peripheral blood or thyroid tissue (not recorded which). The receptors were gathered from an adult man with Graves' disease, either hyperthyroidism or ophthalmopathy (not recorded which). Both conserved end residues are part of each CDR3. Fields, in order: V gene, D gene, clone size, J gene, CDR3 DNA, CDR3 protein. The D gene is left open where the match is weak. Not every row has a clone size; where given, it reads once, few, many or a size class.

>TRBV6-6|TRBD1|-|TRBJ1-1
TGTGCCAGCAGTTACCCGACAGGGGGGTTTGCTGAAGCTTTCTTT
CASSYPTGGFAEAFF
>TRBV9|TRBD1|-|TRBJ1-2
TGTGCCAGCAGCACAGCGACAGGGGCAGAATATGGCTACACCTTC
CASSTATGAEYGYTF
>TRBV7-9|-|many|TRBJ1-1
TGTGCCAGCAGCTTAGCGCTGGGGATCTCTGAAGCTTTCTTT
CASSLALGISEAFF
>TRBV2|-|-|TRBJ1-4
TGTGCCAGCAGAAAAGGGGCGGCAACTAATGAAAAACTGTTTTTT
CASRKGAATNEKLFF
>TRBV13|TRBD2|-|TRBJ2-5
TGTGCCAGCAGCGTTGTAGGGACTAGCGGGAGCGGTCGGGAGACCCAGTACTTC
CASSVVGTSGSGRETQYF
>TRBV29-1|-|many|TRBJ1-2
TGCAGCGTTGAAGATACAGGGAGGGATGGCTACACCTTC
CSVEDTGRDGYTF
>TRBV25-1|TRBD1|-|TRBJ1-1
TGTGCCTGGGACAGGAGACAGGGCACTGAAGCTTTCTTT
CAWDRRQGTEAFF
>TRBV7-9|-|-|TRBJ2-1
TGTGCCAGCAGCCCCCCGCTAGAGAATGAGCAGTTCTTC
CASSPPLENEQFF
>TRBV25-1|-|-|TRBJ1-2
TGTGCCTGCAGTGGGGGTCTCGGCTATGGCTACACCTTC
CACSGGLGYGYTF
>TRBV24-1|-|many|TRBJ1-5
TGTGCCACCAGTGGGTGGGAGGGTCAGCCCCAGCATTTT
CATSGWEGQPQHF
>TRBV2|TRBD1|-|TRBJ1-1
TGTGCCAGCAGGGGGGACAGTCCTGAAGCTTTCTTT
CASRGDSPEAFF
>TRBV6-5|-|few|TRBJ2-5
TGTGCCAGCAGTTACTCGGGTGAGGCGGCAGAGACCCAGTACTTC
CASSYSGEAAETQYF
>TRBV6-5|-|-|TRBJ1-1
TGTGCCAGCAGTTTAAGGGCGGAGGGCACTGAAGCTTTCTTT
CASSLRAEGTEAFF
>TRBV7-9|-|-|TRBJ2-7
TGTGCCAGCAGCCCGGGACCGACACTCTACGAGCAGTACTTC
CASSPGPTLYEQYF
>TRBV24-1|-|-|TRBJ2-7
TGTGCCAGCACTTCCATTCCTGGCTCCTACGAGCAGTACTTC
CASTSIPGSYEQYF
>TRBV29-1|-|many|TRBJ1-1
TGCAGCGGGACGGGACTCTCGAACACTGAAGCTTTCTTT
CSGTGLSNTEAFF
>TRBV2|TRBD1|many|TRBJ1-2
TGTGCCAGCAGGAAGGACAGGGACAACTATGGCTACACCTTC
CASRKDRDNYGYTF
>TRBV20-1|-|-|TRBJ1-2
TGCAGTTCCCTAGACCCTGGACGGAGATTTTCTAACTATGGCTACACCTTC
CSSLDPGRRFSNYGYTF
>TRBV7-9|TRBD1|-|TRBJ2-5
TGTGCCAGCAGCATGACAGGGGGCAGGGGAGGAGAGACCCAGTACTTC
CASSMTGGRGGETQYF
>TRBV7-4|TRBD1|once|TRBJ1-2
TGCGCCAGCAGCCAGCCGGGACAGGGGGTAAACTATGGCTACACCTTC
CASSQPGQGVNYGYTF
>TRBV7-9|TRBD1|few|TRBJ1-1
TGTGCCAGCAGCTTGGACAGGGTGACCACTGAAGCTTTCTTT
CASSLDRVTTEAFF
>TRBV2|-|-|TRBJ1-2
TGTGCCAGCACGGGGGCGGGTGGCTACACCTTC
CASTGAGGYTF
>TRBV29-1|-|-|TRBJ1-1
TGCAGCGTTAGCCGGGGTCAGAACACTGAAGCTTTCTTT
CSVSRGQNTEAFF
>TRBV7-1|-|-|TRBJ1-6
TGTGCCAGCAGCTCAGAGACGACAGCTAATTCACCCCTCCACTTT
CASSSETTANSPLHF
>TRBV20-1|TRBD2|-|TRBJ2-7
TGCAGTGCCGCCGGGGGATCTAGCGGGAAGCTCAACGAGCAGTACTTC
CSAAGGSSGKLNEQYF
>TRBV6-5|-|-|TRBJ2-2
TGTGCCAGTCAGGTAGATGCGAACACCGGGGAGCTGTTTTTT
CASQVDANTGELFF
>TRBV9|-|many|TRBJ1-1
TGTGCCAGCAGCGGATACCGGGGGACTGAAGCTTTCTTT
CASSGYRGTEAFF
>TRBV10-3|TRBD1|-|TRBJ1-3
TGTGCCATCAGTGAACTGACAGGGGAGGGAGTCGATAGAAACACCATATATTTT
CAISELTGEGVDRNTIYF
>TRBV6-9|TRBD2|once|TRBJ2-1
TGTGCCAGCAGTAATTCTAGCGGGGGATACGAGCAGTTCTTC
CASSNSSGGYEQFF
>TRBV29-1|-|-|TRBJ1-2
TGCAGCGTCCTCTCAGTGGCCCGCCTGACCGGTGGCTACACCTTC
CSVLSVARLTGGYTF
>TRBV2|-|many|TRBJ2-7
TGTGCCAGCGGGGACTCCCTCTACGAGCAGTACTTC
CASGDSLYEQYF
>TRBV12-3/TRBV12-4|TRBD1|-|TRBJ1-5
TGTGCCAGCAGTTTAGCGACAGGGACATTCTATAGCAATCAGCCCCAGCATTTT
CASSLATGTFYSNQPQHF
>TRBV29-1|TRBD1|-|TRBJ1-2
TGCAGCGTCGACCCGACAGGGACAGGAGACACCTTC
CSVDPTGTGDTF
>TRBV11-1|TRBD2|-|TRBJ2-7
TGTGCCAGCAGCTTTCCTACAAACCCGGGACTAGCGGGGGAAGCCAGCTACGAGCAGTACTTC
CASSFPTNPGLAGEASYEQYF
>TRBV5-5|TRBD2|-|TRBJ2-1
TGTGCCAGCAGCCGGCGGGGGGGAACAAATGAGCAGTTCTTC
CASSRRGGTNEQFF
>TRBV15|-|many|TRBJ2-7
TGTGCCACCAGGCTGGACTACTCCACCTACGAGCAGTACTTC
CATRLDYSTYEQYF
>TRBV7-2|-|many|TRBJ1-2
TGTGCCAGCACCCCGGACGGAACCTATGGCTACACCTTC
CASTPDGTYGYTF
>TRBV2|-|many|TRBJ1-2
TGTGCCAGCAGTGAAGGCCGTTATGGCTACACCTTC
CASSEGRYGYTF
>TRBV5-1|TRBD1|-|TRBJ1-1
TGCGCCAGCAGCGCCATACAGGGGAATACTGAAGCTTTCTTT
CASSAIQGNTEAFF
>TRBV18|TRBD1|-|TRBJ2-7
TGTGCCAGCTCACCAGGGACAGCCAACTACGAGCAGTACTTC
CASSPGTANYEQYF
>TRBV7-8|TRBD1|few|TRBJ2-7
TGTGCCAGCAGCCTAGAGCGTACAGGGGGCGGCGAGCAGTACTTC
CASSLERTGGGEQYF
>TRBV20-1|-|-|TRBJ1-2
TGCAGTGCTAGAGACCAGGGGCCCCAAGACTATGGCTACACCTTC
CSARDQGPQDYGYTF
>TRBV7-2|-|-|TRBJ2-1
TGTGCCAGCAGCCGCCGGAGAGGGTACAATGAGCAGTTCTTC
CASSRRRGYNEQFF
>TRBV24-1|-|many|TRBJ1-5
TGTGCCACCAGTGATTCCTCAGGGGAATATCAGCCCCAGCATTTT
CATSDSSGEYQPQHF
>TRBV7-2|-|few|TRBJ2-2
TGTGCCAGCAGCTTATATATCGCCGGGGCGGGAACCGGGGAGCTGTTTTTT
CASSLYIAGAGTGELFF
>TRBV12-3/TRBV12-4|-|-|TRBJ2-5
TGTGCCAGCAGCCAACTCAGGGGGACCCAGTACTTC
CASSQLRGTQYF
>TRBV7-9|TRBD2|-|TRBJ2-7
TGTGCCAGCAGCCAGGTCGGGACTAGCGACTACGAGCAGTACTTC
CASSQVGTSDYEQYF
>TRBV2|-|-|TRBJ2-3
TGTGCCAGCAGCTTAGTGCAGACTAGCACAGATACGCAGTATTTT
CASSLVQTSTDTQYF
>TRBV7-8|-|once|TRBJ2-7
TGTGCCAGCAGGGCCCCGGGCGAGCAGTACTTC
CASRAPGEQYF
>TRBV6-6|-|-|TRBJ1-2
TGTGCCAGCAGTATAAACGAGGCTAACTATGGCTACACCTTC
CASSINEANYGYTF
>TRBV19|-|many|TRBJ1-5
TGTGCCAGTAGCCAACAGGTTAGCAATCAGCCCCAGCATTTT
CASSQQVSNQPQHF
>TRBV25-1|TRBD1|-|TRBJ1-1
TGTGCCAGCAGTGATGGGACAGGGGGCGCGGGTACTGAAGCTTTCTTT
CASSDGTGGAGTEAFF
>TRBV3-1|TRBD2|-|TRBJ2-5
TGTGCCAGCAGCCAAGATGCTAGCGGGGGCTGGGAGACCCAGTACTTC
CASSQDASGGWETQYF
>TRBV14|-|many|TRBJ2-5
TGTGCCAGCAGCCAAGATAGACAGCTGGAAGAGACCCAGTACTTC
CASSQDRQLEETQYF
>TRBV7-8|-|few|TRBJ1-1
TGTGCCAGCAGTTACGTTTCGGGTGACAGTGAAGCTTTCTTT
CASSYVSGDSEAFF
>TRBV7-8|-|few|TRBJ2-5
TGTGCCAGCAGCCCCACCTACCAAGAGACCCAGTACTTC
CASSPTYQETQYF